Described below is a single T cell receptor beta chain sequence and its context. The data are from a study of control samples from healthy donors and cancer patients. Data came from immunoSEQ multiplex PCR; TCRdb stores just in-frame clones and leaves some out. The sample contains roughly 80,000 clones, about 88% of which appear only once. This CDR3 is built from 15 residues. Germline CDR1 SGDLS, CDR2 YYNGEE. V gave up 4 bases and J gave up 4 bases, with 15 bases separating them. The chain recombines TRBV9 with TRBJ1-5, with D possibly TRBD1 on 5 matching bases. Material: blood. The sequence came from a woman between 45 and 65 years old in good health. This CDR3 is CASSRGPTENQPQHF. CDR3 sequence (DNA): TGTGCCAGCAGCCGAGGCCCGACAGAGAATCAGCCCCAGCATTTT.